This T cell receptor (beta chain) came from a study of OX40 agonist ivuxolimab in advanced cancers. Looking at the study overall: Ivuxolimab was a fully human IgG2 agonistic monoclonal antibody targeting the costimulatory receptor OX40 (CD134). Intravenous ivuxolimab was administered to patients every 2 weeks at six dose levels: 0.01, 0.1, 0.3, 1.5, 3 and 10 mg/kg. Among the approximately 54 dose-escalation patients, around 20 had hepatocellular carcinoma, 15 or so melanoma, 9 renal cell carcinoma and 9 head and neck cancer. In the dose-escalation cohort, 82.7% of patients were male, and the mean age was around 60 years, with a range of about 23 to 85. Patients were allowed to have had prior anti-PD-1, anti-PD-L1 or anti-CTLA-4 therapy, and more than 35% of the dose-escalation patients had been treated with checkpoint inhibitors. Partial responses occurred in three dose-escalation patients, of whom one had hepatocellular carcinoma and two had cutaneous melanoma. The point of sequencing TCRbeta in the periphery was to test whether ivuxolimab changed TCR sequence diversity and drove clonal T-cell expansion. The monotherapy dose-escalation portion (N of about 57 patients) of the phase I ivuxolimab trial is reported in the paper.

On the study overall, not on this receptor specifically: Partial responders in the 0.1-3.0 mg/kg groups had among the lowest normalized peripheral clonal expansion, especially among CD8+ T cells. Low levels of normalized T-cell clonal expansion were also shown by some nonresponding patients. On average, CD8+ T cells showed more expanded clones than CD4+ T cells after ivuxolimab. Clonal expansion of both CD4+ and CD8+ blood T cells was observed from baseline to week 6 at doses 0.1 to 3.0 mg/kg. Antigen specificity was not determined for the clonally expanded peripheral T cells.

The CDR3 numbers 15 residues from cysteine through phenylalanine. Only CDR3 DNA remains: 45 bases, in frame from the first base. CDR1 and CDR2 are drawn from the germline V gene: SGHRS, YFSETQ. The germline V end is reduced by 5 bases and the J end by 2 bases; junction bases left unmatched: 5. To sequence the TCRbeta CDR3 region, genomic DNA was isolated from the sorted cells. TCRbeta CDR3 regions were sequenced using the immunoSEQ Assay. Entries here come from immuneACCESS through TCRdb and include only in-frame sequences with V and J called. Some clones fail to appear in such tables; in the studies checked, an unresolved V gene covers under half of the shortfall, and the cause of the remainder is unknown. The sample table holds about 96,000 clones, of which about 84% were seen once. The ten most abundant clones make up around 5.8% of the sample. Patients with a history of autoimmune disease or receiving systemic immunosuppression were excluded from the trial. In every dose cohort, peripheral blood was drawn for TCR sequencing at baseline, cycle 4 day 1, and cycle 7 day 1. The samples were taken from a phase I, first-in-human, multicenter, open-label dose-escalation trial of ivuxolimab. Adults with locally advanced or metastatic melanoma, renal cell, hepatocellular, or head and neck squamous cell carcinoma were enrolled in the trial. Before TCR sequencing, CD4+ and CD8+ T cells were separately sorted from peripheral blood.

A word on this clone: The target of this receptor is not known. Per-nucleotide qualities are absent, and no much larger clonotype sits a single base away.

The receptor was derived from an adult with an advanced solid tumor such as melanoma, head and neck, liver or kidney cancer. Sequencing was performed on CD4+ or CD8+ T cells sorted from blood, taken in a trial of the OX40 agonist ivuxolimab. The chain joins TRBV5-1 to TRBJ2-2, and 8 junction bases match TRBD2. The encoded CDR3 is CASRLAGGNTGELFF. Here is the DNA: TGCGCCAGCAGGCTGGCGGGAGGCAACACCGGGGAGCTGTTTTTT. Supplemented by the reference TRBV5-1 and TRBJ2-2 proteins around the CDR3, the complete variable domain is KAGVTQTPRYLIKTRGQQVTLSCSPISGHRSVSWYQQTPGQGLQFLFEYFSETQRNKGNFPGRFSGRQFSNSRSEMNVSTLELGDSALYLCASRLAGGNTGELFFGEGSRLTVL.